The 8 T cell receptor beta chains presented below share a single source sample, sequenced in a study of blood T cell repertoires in COVID-19. Libraries were prepared by immunoSEQ multiplex PCR; TCRdb keeps only in-frame clonotypes and omits some of them. This sample has 380,000 or so clones, with 80% to 90% found just once. Input material: peripheral blood. These TCRs come from a middle-aged man with acute or convalescent COVID-19.

This chain uses TRBV6-5 with TRBJ1-1; 7 bases are a match to TRBD1. The CDR3 is made up of 15 amino acids. With 10 bases clipped from V and 4 bases from J, the junction kept 15 bases outside the gene matches. Germline V gene data show CDR1 as MNHEY and CDR2 as SVGAGI. The CDR3 reads CAILTGLSFVTEAFF. CDR3 DNA: TGTGCCATCCTGACAGGGTTGTCCTTCGTCACTGAAGCTTTCTTT.

This rearrangement joins TRBV28 to TRBJ2-1; no clear D. Germline V gene lookup returns CDR1 MDHEN and CDR2 SYDVKM. V was clipped by 2 bases and J by 3 bases, with 11 bases between them. The CDR3 extends over 15 amino acids. CDR3 loop: CASSLGPNNYNEQFF. CDR3 DNA sequence: TGTGCCAGCAGTTTAGGGCCAAACAACTACAATGAGCAGTTCTTC.

CDR3 sequence reads: CASSYDRPDFNYGYTF. The CDR3 DNA reads as TGTGCCAGCAGTTATGACAGACCCGATTTTAACTATGGCTACACCTTC. The chain uses TRBV6-2 or TRBV6-3 and TRBJ1-2, with D maybe TRBD1 (5 bases). The V and J ends lost 3 bases and 1 base respectively, with 15 bases between them. The CDR3 runs to 16 residues. CDR1 is MNHEY and CDR2 is SVGEGT in the germline V gene.

This clone was seen a handful of times. This sequence joins TRBV11-2 and TRBJ2-7, with D maybe TRBD1 (6 bases). V gave up 5 bases and J gave up 0 bases, with 11 bases separating them. The CDR3 extends over 14 amino acids. Looked up from germline, CDR1 is SGHAT and CDR2 is FQNNGV. The CDR3 here is CASSRTVNSYEQYF. The DNA of the CDR3 is TGTGCCAGCAGCCGGACAGTGAACTCCTACGAGCAGTACTTC.

The rearrangement links TRBV19 to TRBJ2-7; TRBD1 agrees at 7 bases. The CDR3 has 13 residues. Germline values: CDR1 LNHDA, CDR2 SQIVND (reference sequence). V shed 6 bases and J 3 bases; nucleotides not matched to a gene: 5. CDR3 DNA sequence: TGTGCCAGTAGACGACAGGGTGACTACGAGCAGTACTTC. Translation: CASRRQGDYEQYF. Variable domain in full (rest from reference TRBV19 and TRBJ2-7): DGGITQSPKYLFRKEGQNVTLSCEQNLNHDAMYWYRQDPGQGLRLIYYSQIVNDFQKGDIAEGYSVSREKKESFPLTVTSAQKNPTAFYLCASRRQGDYEQYFGPGTRLTVT.

V usage is TRBV19 and J usage is TRBJ2-3, with a weak D call TRBD2 (5 bases). Germline V gene lookup returns CDR1 LNHDA and CDR2 SQIVND (reference sequence). Trimming removed 3 bases from V and 4 bases from J, with 17 bases in between. The CDR3 is made up of 16 amino acids. This chain's CDR3 is CASSMRSGVLADTQYF. The CDR3 DNA reads as TGTGCCAGTAGTATGCGGAGCGGAGTCTTAGCAGATACGCAGTATTTT.

The V call is TRBV6-2 or TRBV6-3, the J call TRBJ2-3; D not certain. The germline V gene encodes CDR1 MNHEY and CDR2 SVGEGT. V lost 2 bases, J lost 5 bases, and 5 bases lay in between. This CDR3 region has 12 residues. CDR3: CASSYEIDTQYF. In DNA, the CDR3 is TGTGCCAGCAGTTACGAGATAGATACGCAGTATTTT.

V gene TRBV27 combines with J gene TRBJ2-7, with TRBD2 matching over 10 bases. The CDR3 totals 15 residues. In germline, CDR1 is MNHEY, CDR2 SMNVEV (reference sequence). V was clipped by 6 bases and J by 0 bases; unmatched bases: 5. CDR3 coding DNA: TGTGCCAGCAGGGTCACTAGCGGGACCTCCTACGAGCAGTACTTC. Translating it yields CASRVTSGTSYEQYF.